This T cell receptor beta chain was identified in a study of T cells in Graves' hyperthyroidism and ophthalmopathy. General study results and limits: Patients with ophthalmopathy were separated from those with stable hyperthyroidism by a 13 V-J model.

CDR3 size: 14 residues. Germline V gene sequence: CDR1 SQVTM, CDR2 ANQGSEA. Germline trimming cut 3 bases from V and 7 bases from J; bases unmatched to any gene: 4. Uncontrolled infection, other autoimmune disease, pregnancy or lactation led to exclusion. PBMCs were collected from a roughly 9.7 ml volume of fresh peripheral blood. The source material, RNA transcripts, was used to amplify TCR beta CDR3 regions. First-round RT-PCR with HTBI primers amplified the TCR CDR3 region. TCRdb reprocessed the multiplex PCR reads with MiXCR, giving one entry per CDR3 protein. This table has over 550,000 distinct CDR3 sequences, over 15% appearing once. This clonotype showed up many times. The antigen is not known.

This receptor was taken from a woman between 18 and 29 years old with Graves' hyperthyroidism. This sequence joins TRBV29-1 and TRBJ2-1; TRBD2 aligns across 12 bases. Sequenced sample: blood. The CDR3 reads CSVEGLAGINEQFF. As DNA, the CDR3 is TGCAGCGTTGAGGGACTAGCGGGTATTAATGAGCAGTTCTTC.